This T cell receptor (beta chain) was captured in a study of blood T cell repertoires in COVID-19. On the study more broadly: T cells, B-cell-depleted T cells, or PBMCs supplied cDNA or gDNA.

Authors' analysis steps: Using reference gene primer amplification, nucleated cell counts were estimated. Produced via immunoSEQ multiplex PCR; TCRdb's table is partial and in-frame only. The DNA was the basis for D and trimming; V, J and clone size are from that table. The top ten hold around 9.6% of the sample, which has about 240,000 clones, roughly 80% seen once. Germline CDR1 SNHLY, CDR2 FYNNEI. J lost 6 bases, V lost 6 bases, and 7 bases had no gene match. This CDR3 region has 14 residues. The sample was peripheral blood. The sequence was obtained from an elderly woman with acute or convalescent COVID-19. J is TRBJ2-3 and V is TRBV2; TRBD2 agrees at 9 bases. CDR3 in amino acids: CASSLAGRRDTQYF. The CDR3 DNA follows: TGTGCCAGCAGCCTAGCGGGGCGCAGGGATACGCAGTATTTT.